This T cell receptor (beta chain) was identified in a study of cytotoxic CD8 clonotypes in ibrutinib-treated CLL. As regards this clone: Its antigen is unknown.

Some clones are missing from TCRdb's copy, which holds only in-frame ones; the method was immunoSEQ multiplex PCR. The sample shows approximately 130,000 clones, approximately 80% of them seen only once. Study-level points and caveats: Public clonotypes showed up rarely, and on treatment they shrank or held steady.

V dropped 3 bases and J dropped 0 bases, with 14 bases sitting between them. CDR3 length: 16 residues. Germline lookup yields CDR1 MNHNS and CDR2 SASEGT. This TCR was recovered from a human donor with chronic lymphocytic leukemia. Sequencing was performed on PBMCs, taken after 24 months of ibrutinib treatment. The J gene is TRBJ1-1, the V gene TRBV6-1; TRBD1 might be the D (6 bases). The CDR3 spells CASSEFGGGMNTEAFF. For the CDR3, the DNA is TGTGCCAGCAGTGAGTTTGGGGGGGGCATGAACACTGAAGCTTTCTTT.